This T cell receptor (beta chain) is from a study of blood T cell repertoires in COVID-19. In the study overall: Specimens from acute and convalescent COVID-19 originated in the United States, Italy and Spain.

Seattle's cohort entered during active infection and was followed longitudinally. This CDR3 has 16 amino acids. Germline V CDR1 and CDR2: MNHNS, SASEGT. J lost 2 bases, V lost 2 bases, and 4 bases had no gene match. In the original processing: From reference gene primer amplification, estimates of nucleated cell counts were derived. TCRdb's copy holds only in-frame clones and misses some; the assay was immunoSEQ multiplex PCR. D and trimming were read from the DNA, whereas the V and J calls and clone size are those reported in that table. The table shows 55,000 to 70,000 clones, with 87% occurring only once.

This sequence joins TRBV6-1 and TRBJ2-7; TRBD1 agrees at 12 bases. This TCR came from a woman aged 45 to 65 with COVID-19, enrolled during active disease. Sequencing was done on a sample of peripheral blood. CDR3: CASSERGTGGPYEQYF. CDR3 nucleotides: TGTGCCAGCAGTGAAAGGGGGACAGGGGGCCCCTACGAGCAGTACTTC.